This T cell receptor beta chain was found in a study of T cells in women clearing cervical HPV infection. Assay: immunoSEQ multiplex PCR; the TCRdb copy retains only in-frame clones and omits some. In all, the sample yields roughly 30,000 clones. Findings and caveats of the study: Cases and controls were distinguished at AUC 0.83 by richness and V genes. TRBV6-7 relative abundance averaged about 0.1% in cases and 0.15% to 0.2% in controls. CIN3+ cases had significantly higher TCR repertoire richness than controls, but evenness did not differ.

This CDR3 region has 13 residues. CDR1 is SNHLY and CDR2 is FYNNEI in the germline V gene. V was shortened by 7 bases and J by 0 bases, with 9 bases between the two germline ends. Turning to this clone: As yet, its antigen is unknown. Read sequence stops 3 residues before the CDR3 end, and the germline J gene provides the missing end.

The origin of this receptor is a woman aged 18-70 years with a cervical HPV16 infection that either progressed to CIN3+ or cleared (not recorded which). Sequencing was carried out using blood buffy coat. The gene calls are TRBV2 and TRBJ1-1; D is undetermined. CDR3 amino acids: CASIGLLNTEAFF. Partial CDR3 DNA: TGTGCCAGCATTGGGCTGCTGAACACTGAA.